The source of this TCR beta chain is a study of shared clonotypes between healthy human individuals (dated by TCRdb to the early 2020s). Regarding the complete study: The cohort comprised a couple of women and three men aged 18 to 49 years. Between about 0.85 and 10 billion PBMCs per donor were obtained by leukapheresis. Per donor, three plates each were used for CD4 naive and CD4 memory, two for CD8 naive, and one for CD8 memory. Libraries were prepared and TCR repertoires were sequenced by different laboratories using diverse techniques, in order to increase sequencing depth and limit assay-specific biases. Blood TCR repertoires of 5 or 6 healthy adults were deeply sequenced to estimate repertoire size and the extent of clonotype sharing between individuals. The full study reports these points: Only blood was sampled, and tissue TCR repertoires likely differ from those in blood. Larger estimated clonotype richness was generally found for naive subsets than for memory subsets. Sharing across a few donors was observed for about 5% of naive CD4, around 3.5% of naive CD8, around 2.5% of memory CD4, and about 0.4% of memory CD8 clonotypes. Rarefaction of sorted-subset datasets indicated incomplete sequencing despite the large sequencing depth. Because the study included a small number of donors, the genetic and exposure-history diversity represented was limited. Pairwise subsampling led to the expectation that sequencing depth would affect the degree of clonotype sharing among donors. Clonotypes shared by all four sorted-subset donors showed higher generation probabilities than non-shared clonotypes.

V and J are truncated by 4 bases and 0 bases respectively, leaving an intervening sequence of 17 bases. The CDR3 goes from the cysteine to the phenylalanine over 18 residues. Left in the record is the CDR3 DNA by itself, 54 bases read in frame from the first base. The CDR1 and CDR2 encoded by the germline V gene are SGDLS and YYNGEE. A note on this clone: No cognate antigen has been identified for it. It has no much larger one-base neighbor in the sample; base qualities were not kept.

Using the deep immunoSEQ assay, multiplex PCR amplified TCR CDR3 regions from genomic DNA. Extracted genomic DNA from each cell subset was distributed evenly across all wells of several immunoSEQ 96-well plates, and each plate was treated as a replicate. For sorted subsets, 150 to 200 ng genomic DNA, equal to 30,000 or so T cell genomes, was loaded into each replicate PCR. Purified libraries were quantified with a Qubit 3.0 fluorometer, sized on a Bioanalyzer 2100, and re-quantified with the KAPA Library Quantification kit. Each immunoSEQ 96-well plate was sequenced on its own single-read 150-cycle Illumina NextSeq 550 flow cell. In the source study's methods: Because the immunoSEQ output included only junctional sequences and no quality scores, the filtering could not be the same as the filtering used for full-length reads. To assign V/J genes and CDR3, sequences were annotated using PyIR, a Python wrapper for IgBLAST v1.9, with IMGT germline references. Reads were removed for weak V/J assignments (E-value above 1e-6), missing CDR3, stop codons, out-of-frame junctions, or ambiguous translated residues. V3J clonotypes were defined by identical inferred V gene, J gene, and CDR3 amino acid sequence. The percentage overlap between two repertoires was calculated by dividing the number of shared unique clonotypes by the size of the smaller repertoire. RTK rarefaction, the Chao1 estimator, and Recon v2.1 estimates of unobserved clonotypes were used to assess repertoire richness. OLGA was used to compute generation probabilities for all TCRbeta clonotypes that the gDNA method yielded from a handful of donors. This immuneACCESS table, as held by TCRdb, lists in-frame sequences with V and J called but not all clones. Of the missing ones, under half trace to an unresolved V gene in checked studies; the others have no known cause. V, J and clone size derive from that table, while D and trimming were established from the DNA sequence. This sample lists roughly 2.2 million clones; approximately 93% were detected once. Jointly, the top ten make up under 0.45% of the sample.

The donors were healthy, HIV-negative adults who had no recently reported acute infections or vaccinations. Every donor was a Caucasian adult residing in Nashville, Tennessee, USA. CD4+ T cells were enriched by magnetic negative selection, after which naive cells were positively selected on CD45RA and the negative fraction was taken as the memory subset. Blood was obtained by leukapheresis, after which PBMCs were separated by Ficoll-Histopaque density gradient centrifugation and cryopreserved in liquid nitrogen vapor phase. Purity and quantity of every magnetically sorted T cell population were checked by analytical flow cytometry. Each sorted fraction had its genomic DNA isolated and then quantified by UV absorbance on a Nanodrop 2000c.

This receptor was taken from a man younger than 35 in good health. Some clones in this sample may be carry-over from other donors' samples. The sequenced sample was naive CD4+ T cells from PBMCs. What the cell subset or site label conveys for this sample: CD45RA+ positively selected. Here the chain combines TRBV9 and TRBJ2-6, with a tentative D gene TRBD1 over 7 matching bases. The DNA is as follows: TGTGCCAGCAGCACGCCGCGGGGACAGATCTCTGGGGCCAACGTCCTGACTTTC. The translation is CASSTPRGQISGANVLTF.